The T cell receptor beta chain described here comes from a study of T-cell memory formation after mild COVID-19. Study overall: TCR clusters were largely donor specific. The study's findings and limits: CD4/CD8 balance characterized clones contracting day 15 to 85, and CD4+ skew characterized later expanders. Pre-infection memory contained some responding clones, which suggested that cross-reactive memory had joined. CM and EM subsets held most contracting CD4+ clones; EMRA held CD8+ ones.

TCRdb re-called the 5' RACE reads through MiXCR, storing one row per CDR3 protein. The sample includes 190,000 or so distinct CDR3 sequences, about 10% of them seen just once. Points on this clonotype: As yet, its antigen is unknown.

The CDR3 runs to 12 residues. The germline CDR1 and CDR2 sequences are SEHNR and FQNEAQ (reference sequence). V was shortened by 5 bases and J by 10 bases, with 12 bases between the two germline ends. The chain has TRBV7-9 and TRBJ2-1; a weak D match, TRBD1 (6 bases). This clonotype was sampled from a man younger than 30 who had mild COVID-19 (a few samples of this study predate the infection). Cell type and time point are not known. Sequenced sample: PBMCs or a T cell subset sorted from them (not recorded which). DNA of the CDR3: TGTGCCAGCAGCCTTGATACAGGGGAGCAGTTCTTC. It translates to CASSLDTGEQFF.